A single sample gave rise to the 16 T cell receptor beta chains below, sequenced in a study of T cells expressing NK-cell markers. TCRdb re-called the 5' RACE reads and gives one entry per CDR3 protein, without DNA. This repertoire includes hundreds of thousands of distinct CDR3 sequences. Sequencing was done on a sample of blood T cells: a sorted CD56 or NKG2C T cell subset, CD4+ or CD8+ T cells, or bulk PBMC T cells (not recorded which). Receptor source: a woman between 18 and 70 years old in good health.

The rearrangement joins TRBV7-2 to TRBJ2-3; TCRdb names TRBD1, which stays unverified in the absence of DNA. Germline V CDR1 and CDR2: SGHTA, FQGNSA. The CDR3 is 14 residues long. The CDR3 protein is CATTGGASTDTQYF.

This chain links TRBV5-4 with TRBJ2-5; TCRdb calls TRBD1, which cannot be checked without DNA. Germline V lookup: CDR1 SGHNT, CDR2 YYREEE (reference sequence). This CDR3 comprises 14 residues. The CDR3 loop reads CASSLNAGEETQYF.

The chain has TRBV12-3 or TRBV12-4 and TRBJ2-3; TCRdb calls TRBD1, which cannot be checked without DNA. The CDR3 loop spans 13 amino acids. The CDR3 reads CASTPRETDTQYF.

The J gene is TRBJ2-5, the V gene TRBV12-3 or TRBV12-4. The CDR3 contains 13 residues. The CDR3 is CASSLRPQETQYF.

The J gene is TRBJ2-1, the V gene TRBV20-1; the TRBD2 assignment by TCRdb is unverifiable without DNA. From germline, CDR1 is DFQATT and CDR2 SNEGSKA (reference sequence). This CDR3 has 14 residues. CDR3 residues: CSARVAGGNNEQFF.

The rearrangement uses TRBV9 and TRBJ2-5; the TCRdb call, TRBD2, lacks DNA for checking. This CDR3 is built from 17 residues. CDR1 and CDR2 (germline): SGDLS, YYNGEE. The CDR3 loop is CASSVGWRGGDQETQYF.

V and J are TRBV19 and TRBJ1-2. In germline, CDR1 is LNHDA, CDR2 SQIVND (reference sequence). This CDR3 spans 13 amino acids. CDR3 loop: CASSIGLSYGYTF.

This chain connects TRBV29-1 to TRBJ1-4; absent DNA, TCRdb's TRBD1 call cannot be checked. Germline assignment: CDR1 SQVTM and CDR2 ANQGSEA. This CDR3 has 11 amino acids. The CDR3 loop reads CSVAWGGSLFF.

The CDR3 sequence is CASSHWTASSGNTIYF. The V call is TRBV6-2 or TRBV6-3, the J call TRBJ1-3. Germline loops: CDR1 MNHEY, CDR2 SVGEGT. CDR3 length: 16 amino acids.

This chain connects TRBV20-1 to TRBJ1-6; the TRBD1 assignment by TCRdb is unverifiable without DNA. CDR3 length: 18 amino acids. The germline V gene encodes CDR1 DFQATT and CDR2 SNEGSKA (reference sequence). The CDR3 loop is CSARAKPFPGQVNSPLHF.

The rearrangement joins TRBV18 to TRBJ2-1; the D call from TCRdb, TRBD2, cannot be confirmed without DNA. This CDR3 is built from 13 residues. Per germline, CDR1 KGHSH and CDR2 LQKENI. The CDR3 sequence: CASSPPKRQGQFF.

The chain carries TRBV5-6 and TRBJ1-2; the TRBD1 assignment by TCRdb is unverifiable without DNA. Germline loops: CDR1 SGHDT, CDR2 YYEEEE. The CDR3 is made up of 16 amino acids. CDR3 in amino acids: CASSLGPPDRVRGYTF.

This chain's CDR3 is CASSPDAGPKGYTF. The V and J genes are TRBV6-1 and TRBJ1-2. The CDR3 totals 14 residues. The V gene's germline CDR1 is MNHNS and CDR2 SASEGT.

The genes are TRBV20-1 and TRBJ2-5; TCRdb's D gene call, TRBD1, goes unchecked for lack of DNA. Looked up from germline, CDR1 is DFQATT and CDR2 is SNEGSKA (reference sequence). The CDR3 spans 15 residues. The CDR3 spells CSAGGGGSSQETQYF.

The genes are TRBV10-3 and TRBJ1-5; there is no DNA to check the TCRdb D call of TRBD1. The CDR3 is 14 residues long. Germline V lookup: CDR1 ENHRY, CDR2 SYGVKD. The CDR3 region is CATGDSRGNQPQHF.

The chain combines TRBV12-3 or TRBV12-4 with TRBJ2-1; the D call from TCRdb, TRBD2, cannot be confirmed without DNA. This CDR3 has 16 amino acids. The CDR3 protein is CASSLASGRRIHEQFF.